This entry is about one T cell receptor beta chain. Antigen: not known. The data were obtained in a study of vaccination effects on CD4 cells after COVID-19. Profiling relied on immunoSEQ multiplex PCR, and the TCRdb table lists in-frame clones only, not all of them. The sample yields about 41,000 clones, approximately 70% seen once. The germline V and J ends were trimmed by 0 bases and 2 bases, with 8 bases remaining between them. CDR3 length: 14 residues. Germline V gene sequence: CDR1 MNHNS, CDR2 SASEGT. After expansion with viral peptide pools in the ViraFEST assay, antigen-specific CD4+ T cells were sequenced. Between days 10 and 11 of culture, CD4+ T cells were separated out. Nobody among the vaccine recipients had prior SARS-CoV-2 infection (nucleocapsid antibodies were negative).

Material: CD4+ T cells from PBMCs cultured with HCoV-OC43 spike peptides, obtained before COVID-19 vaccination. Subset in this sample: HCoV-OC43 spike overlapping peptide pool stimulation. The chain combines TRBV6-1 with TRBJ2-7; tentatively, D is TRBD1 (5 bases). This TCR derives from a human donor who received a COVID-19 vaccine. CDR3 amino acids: CASSEAQGPYEQYF. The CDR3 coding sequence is TGTGCCAGCAGTGAAGCGCAGGGTCCCTACGAGCAGTACTTC.